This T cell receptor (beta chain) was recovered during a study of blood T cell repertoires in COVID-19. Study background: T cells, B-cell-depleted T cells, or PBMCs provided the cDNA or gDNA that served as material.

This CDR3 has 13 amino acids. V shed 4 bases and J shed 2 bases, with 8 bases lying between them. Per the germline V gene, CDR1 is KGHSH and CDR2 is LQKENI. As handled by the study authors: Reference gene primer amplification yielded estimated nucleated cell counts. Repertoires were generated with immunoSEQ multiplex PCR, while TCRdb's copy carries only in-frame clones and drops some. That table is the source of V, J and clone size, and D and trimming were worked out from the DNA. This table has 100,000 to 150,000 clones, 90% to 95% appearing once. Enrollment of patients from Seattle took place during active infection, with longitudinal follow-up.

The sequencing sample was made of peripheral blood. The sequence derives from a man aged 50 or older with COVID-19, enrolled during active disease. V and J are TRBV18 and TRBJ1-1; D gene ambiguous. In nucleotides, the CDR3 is TGTGCCAGCTCACGGGCAGCAAACACTGAAGCTTTCTTT. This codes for CASSRAANTEAFF.